This TCR beta chain comes out of a study of OX40 agonist ivuxolimab in advanced cancers. Trimming at V came to 6 bases and at J to 2 bases, leaving 4 bases not matched to a gene. Per the germline V gene, CDR1 is MRHNA and CDR2 is SNTAGT. The CDR3 is 14 residues long. This clone was counted a single time. The assay was immunoSEQ multiplex PCR, and TCRdb's table has in-frame clones only and misses some. The table lists 90,000 or so clones, around nine tenths of them singletons, with 2.6% in the top ten. The specimen was CD4+ or CD8+ T cells sorted from blood, collected in a trial of the OX40 agonist ivuxolimab. V and J are TRBV6-4 and TRBJ2-3; 8 positions agree with TRBD2. This clonotype was sampled from an adult with an advanced solid tumor such as melanoma, head and neck, liver or kidney cancer. DNA for the CDR3: TGTGCCAGCAGGACTAGCGACTACACAGATACGCAGTATTTT. This translates into CASRTSDYTDTQYF.